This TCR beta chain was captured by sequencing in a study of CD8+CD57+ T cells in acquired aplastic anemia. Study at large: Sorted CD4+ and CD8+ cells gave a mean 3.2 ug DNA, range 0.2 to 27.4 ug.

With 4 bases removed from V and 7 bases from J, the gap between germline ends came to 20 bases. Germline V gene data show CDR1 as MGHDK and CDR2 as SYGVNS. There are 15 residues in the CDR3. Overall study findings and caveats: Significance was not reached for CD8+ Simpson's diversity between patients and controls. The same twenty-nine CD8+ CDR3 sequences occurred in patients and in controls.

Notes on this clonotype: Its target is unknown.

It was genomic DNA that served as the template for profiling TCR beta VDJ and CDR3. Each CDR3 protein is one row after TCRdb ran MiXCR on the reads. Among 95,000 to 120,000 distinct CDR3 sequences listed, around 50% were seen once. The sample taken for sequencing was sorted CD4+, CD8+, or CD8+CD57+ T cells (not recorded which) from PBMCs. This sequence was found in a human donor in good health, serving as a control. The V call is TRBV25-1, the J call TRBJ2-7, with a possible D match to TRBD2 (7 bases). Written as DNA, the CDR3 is TGTGCCAGCAGTGGGGGGGGCAGGGAAGGCTATGAGCAGTACTTC. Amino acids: CASSGGGREGYEQYF.